This entry is about one TCR beta chain. This entry belongs to a study of metastatic and nonmetastatic thyroid tumors. There were no patients who had received any treatment before thyroid surgery. This CDR3 has 14 amino acids. Germline CDR1 SGHVS, CDR2 FNYEAQ. V lost 2 bases and J lost 2, with 7 bases in between. TCRdb reprocessed the PCR reads using MiXCR. This sample yields about 40,000 clones, of which less than 20% are seen a single time; approximately 3.8% belongs to the top ten. Sequencing was performed on blood. This clonotype originated in a female donor with papillary thyroid cancer or a benign thyroid nodule (not recorded which). Some clones in this sample may be carry-over from other donors' samples. The chain combines TRBV7-6 with TRBJ1-5, with a tentative D call TRBD1 (5 bases). The CDR3 sequence is CASSLTGGNQPQHF. As DNA, the CDR3 is TGTGCCAGCAGCTTAACAGGAGGCAATCAGCCCCAGCATTTT.